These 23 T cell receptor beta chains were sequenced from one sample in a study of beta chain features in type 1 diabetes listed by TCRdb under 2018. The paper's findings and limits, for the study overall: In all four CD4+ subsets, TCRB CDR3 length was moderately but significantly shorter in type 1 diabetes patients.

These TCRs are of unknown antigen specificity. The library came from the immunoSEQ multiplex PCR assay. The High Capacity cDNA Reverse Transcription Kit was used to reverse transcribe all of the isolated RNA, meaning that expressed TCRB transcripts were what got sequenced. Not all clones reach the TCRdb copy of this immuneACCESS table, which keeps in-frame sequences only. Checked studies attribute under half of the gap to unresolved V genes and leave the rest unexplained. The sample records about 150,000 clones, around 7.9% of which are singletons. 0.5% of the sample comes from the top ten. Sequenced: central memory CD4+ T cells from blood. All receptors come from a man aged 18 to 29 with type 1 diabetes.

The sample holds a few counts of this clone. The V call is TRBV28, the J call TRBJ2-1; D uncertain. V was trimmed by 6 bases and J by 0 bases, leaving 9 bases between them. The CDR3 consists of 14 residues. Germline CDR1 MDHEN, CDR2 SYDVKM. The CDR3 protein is CASRLASSYNEQFF. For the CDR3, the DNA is TGTGCCAGCAGATTGGCCAGCTCCTACAATGAGCAGTTCTTC.

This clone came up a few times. CDR3 coding DNA: TGTGCCAGCAGTCGCACCCAGTCGGGGGGCTCTAGCTACACCTTC. This translates into CASSRTQSGGSSYTF. V and J are TRBV28 and TRBJ1-2; possibly TRBD1 for D (6 bases). Trimming stripped 5 bases from V and 9 bases from J, with 22 bases between. The CDR3 consists of 15 residues. Germline V gene data show CDR1 as MDHEN and CDR2 as SYDVKM.

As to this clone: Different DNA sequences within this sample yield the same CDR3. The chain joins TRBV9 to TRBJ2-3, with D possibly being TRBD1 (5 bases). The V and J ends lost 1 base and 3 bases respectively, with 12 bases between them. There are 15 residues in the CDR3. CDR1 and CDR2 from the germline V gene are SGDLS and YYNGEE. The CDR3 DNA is TGTGCCAGCAGCGTATCAGGGATTAAGACAGATACGCAGTATTTT. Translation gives CASSVSGIKTDTQYF.

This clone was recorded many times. The CDR3 protein is CSVTRDSTETQYF. CDR3 DNA: TGCAGCGTGACCCGGGACAGCACAGAGACCCAGTACTTC. The chain has TRBV29-1 and TRBJ2-5, with 7 bases aligning to TRBD1. CDR3 size: 13 residues. J lost 4 bases, V lost 6 bases, and 8 bases had no gene match. Germline CDR1 and CDR2: SQVTM and ANQGSEA.

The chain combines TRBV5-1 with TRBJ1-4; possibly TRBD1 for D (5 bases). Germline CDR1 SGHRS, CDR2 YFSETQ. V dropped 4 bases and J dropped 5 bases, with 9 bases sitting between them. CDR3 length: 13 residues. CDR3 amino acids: CASSEGQNEKLFF. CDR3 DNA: TGCGCCAGCAGCGAAGGACAAAATGAAAAACTGTTTTTT.

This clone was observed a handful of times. CDR3 region: CSARPGGEAFF. For the CDR3, the DNA is TGCAGTGCTAGGCCAGGGGGTGAAGCTTTCTTT. The chain is built from TRBV20-1 and TRBJ1-1; 7 bases fit TRBD1. V gave up 3 bases and J gave up 7 bases; unmatched junction bases: 2. CDR1 is DFQATT and CDR2 is SNEGSKA in the germline V gene (reference sequence). The length of the CDR3 is 11 residues.

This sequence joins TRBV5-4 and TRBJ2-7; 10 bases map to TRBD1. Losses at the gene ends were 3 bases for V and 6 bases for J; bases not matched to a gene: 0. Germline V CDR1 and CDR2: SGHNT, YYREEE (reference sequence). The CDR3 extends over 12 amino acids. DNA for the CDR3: TGTGCCAGCAGCTGGACAGGGGGCGAGCAGTACTTC. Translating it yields CASSWTGGEQYF.

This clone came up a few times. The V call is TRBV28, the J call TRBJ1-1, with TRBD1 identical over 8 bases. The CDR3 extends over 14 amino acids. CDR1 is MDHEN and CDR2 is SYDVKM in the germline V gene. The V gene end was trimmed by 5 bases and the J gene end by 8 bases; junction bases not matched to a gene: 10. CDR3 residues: CASSAEWQGAEAFF. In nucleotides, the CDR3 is TGTGCCAGCAGTGCGGAGTGGCAGGGGGCGGAAGCTTTCTTT. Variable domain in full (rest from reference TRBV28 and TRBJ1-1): DVKVTQSSRYLVKRTGEKVFLECVQDMDHENMFWYRQDPGLGLRLIYFSYDVKMKEKGDIPEGYSVSREKKERFSLILESASTNQTSMYLCASSAEWQGAEAFFGQGTRLTVV.

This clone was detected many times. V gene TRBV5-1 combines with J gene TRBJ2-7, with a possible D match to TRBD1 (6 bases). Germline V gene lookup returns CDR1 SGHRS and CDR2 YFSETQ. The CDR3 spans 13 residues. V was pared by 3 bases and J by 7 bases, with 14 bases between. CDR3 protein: CASSWDNLGEQYF. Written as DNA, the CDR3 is TGCGCCAGCAGCTGGGACAATTTAGGAGAGCAGTACTTC.

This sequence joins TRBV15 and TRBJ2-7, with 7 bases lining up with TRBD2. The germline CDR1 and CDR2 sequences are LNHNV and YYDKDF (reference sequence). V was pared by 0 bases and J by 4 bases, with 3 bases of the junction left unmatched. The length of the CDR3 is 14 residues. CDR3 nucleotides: TGTGCCACCAGCAGAGAGGGACTACCTTACGAGCAGTACTTC. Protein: CATSREGLPYEQYF.

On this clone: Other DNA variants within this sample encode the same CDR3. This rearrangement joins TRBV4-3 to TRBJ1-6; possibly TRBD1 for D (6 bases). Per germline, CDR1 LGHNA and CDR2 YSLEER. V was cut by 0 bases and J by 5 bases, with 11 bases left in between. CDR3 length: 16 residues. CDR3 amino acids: CASSQETGTNNSPLHF. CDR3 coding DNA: TGCGCCAGCAGCCAAGAGACCGGGACAAATAATTCACCCCTCCACTTT.

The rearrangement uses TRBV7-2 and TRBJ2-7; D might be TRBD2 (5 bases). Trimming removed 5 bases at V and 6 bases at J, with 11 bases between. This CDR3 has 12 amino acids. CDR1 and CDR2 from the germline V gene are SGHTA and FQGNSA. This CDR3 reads CASSINRGEQYF. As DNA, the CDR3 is TGTGCCAGCAGCATAAATCGGGGCGAGCAGTACTTC. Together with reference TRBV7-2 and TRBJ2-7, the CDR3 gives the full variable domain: GAGVSQSPSNKVTEKGKDVELRCDPISGHTALYWYRQSLGQGLEFLIYFQGNSAPDKSGLPSDRFSAERTGGSVSTLTIQRTQQEDSAVYLCASSINRGEQYFGPGTRLTVT.

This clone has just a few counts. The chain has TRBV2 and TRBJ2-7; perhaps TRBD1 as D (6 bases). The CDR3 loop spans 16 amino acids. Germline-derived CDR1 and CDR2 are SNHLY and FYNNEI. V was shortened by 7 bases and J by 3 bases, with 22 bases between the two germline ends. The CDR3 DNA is TGTGCCAGCACGGCTCCCCTGGACAGATTAGACTACGAGCAGTACTTC. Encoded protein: CASTAPLDRLDYEQYF.

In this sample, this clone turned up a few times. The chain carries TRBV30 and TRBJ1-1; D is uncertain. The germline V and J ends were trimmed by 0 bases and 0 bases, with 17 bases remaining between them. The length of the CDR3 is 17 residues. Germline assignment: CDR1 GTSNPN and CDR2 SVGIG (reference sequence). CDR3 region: CAWSVPSKLGMNTEAFF. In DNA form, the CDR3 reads TGTGCCTGGAGTGTACCGTCTAAGTTGGGCATGAACACTGAAGCTTTCTTT.

The CDR3 DNA sequence: TGTGCCAGCAGCTTTTTGCGGGGGCAGGGGGAGACCCAGTACTTC. Its translation is CASSFLRGQGETQYF. The chain joins TRBV4-2 to TRBJ2-5; the D gene is possibly TRBD2 (7 bases). The germline gives CDR1 LGHNA, CDR2 YNFKEQ. V gave up 5 bases and J gave up 5 bases, with 18 bases separating them. This CDR3 is 15 amino acids long.

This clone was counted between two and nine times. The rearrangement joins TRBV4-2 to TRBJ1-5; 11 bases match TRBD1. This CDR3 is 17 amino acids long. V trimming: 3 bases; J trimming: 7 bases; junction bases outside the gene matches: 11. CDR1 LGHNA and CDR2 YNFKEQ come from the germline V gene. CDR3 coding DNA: TGTGCCAGCAGCCAGAGTCGGGACAGGGGGTTTGCGCAGCCCCAGCATTTT. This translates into CASSQSRDRGFAQPQHF.

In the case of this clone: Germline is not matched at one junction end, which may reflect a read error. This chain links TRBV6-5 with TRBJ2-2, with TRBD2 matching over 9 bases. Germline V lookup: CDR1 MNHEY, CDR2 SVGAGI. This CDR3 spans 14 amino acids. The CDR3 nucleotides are TGTGCCAGCAGGCTAGCGGGAAACACCGAGGAGCTGTTTTTT. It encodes CASRLAGNTEELFF.

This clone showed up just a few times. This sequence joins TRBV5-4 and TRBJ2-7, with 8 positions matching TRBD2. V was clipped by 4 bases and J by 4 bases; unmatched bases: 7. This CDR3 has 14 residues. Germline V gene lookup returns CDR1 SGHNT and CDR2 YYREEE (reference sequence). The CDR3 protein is CASSGGAGDYEQYF. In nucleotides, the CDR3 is TGTGCCAGCAGCGGGGGAGCGGGGGATTACGAGCAGTACTTC.

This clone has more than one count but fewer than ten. DNA of the CDR3: TGTGCCAGCAGTGATAGCACTAAAGAGACCCAGTACTTC. Its protein product is CASSDSTKETQYF. This chain joins TRBV2 and TRBJ2-5; D is undetermined. CDR3 length: 13 residues. V dropped 3 bases and J dropped 3 bases, with 8 bases sitting between them. Germline V gives CDR1 SNHLY, CDR2 FYNNEI.

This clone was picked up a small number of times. CDR3 sequence reads: CAWSEGSVETQYF. CDR3 coding DNA: TGTGCCTGGAGTGAGGGGTCCGTTGAGACCCAGTACTTC. This sequence joins TRBV30 and TRBJ2-5; TRBD1 is a possible D gene (5 bases). This CDR3 has 13 amino acids. The germline gives CDR1 GTSNPN, CDR2 SVGIG (reference sequence). With 1 base removed from V and 5 bases from J, the gap between germline ends came to 11 bases.

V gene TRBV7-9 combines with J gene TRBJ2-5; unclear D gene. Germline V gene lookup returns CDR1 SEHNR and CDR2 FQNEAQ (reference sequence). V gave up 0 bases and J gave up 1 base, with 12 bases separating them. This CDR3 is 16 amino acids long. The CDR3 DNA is TGTGCCAGCAGCTTAGCGCTCATAAGAGGCCAAGAGACCCAGTACTTC. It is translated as CASSLALIRGQETQYF.

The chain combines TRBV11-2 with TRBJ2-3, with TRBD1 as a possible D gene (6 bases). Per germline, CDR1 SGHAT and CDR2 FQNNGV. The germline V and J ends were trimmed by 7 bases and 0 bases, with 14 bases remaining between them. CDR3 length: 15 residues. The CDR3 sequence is CASTPRQESTDTQYF. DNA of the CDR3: TGTGCCAGCACCCCTCGACAGGAGAGCACAGATACGCAGTATTTT.

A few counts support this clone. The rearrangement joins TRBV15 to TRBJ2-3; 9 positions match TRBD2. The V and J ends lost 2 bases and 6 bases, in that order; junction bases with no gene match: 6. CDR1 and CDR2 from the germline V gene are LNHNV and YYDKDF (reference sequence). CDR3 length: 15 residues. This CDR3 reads CATSRQRTSADTQYF. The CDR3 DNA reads TGTGCCACCAGCAGACAACGGACTAGCGCGGATACGCAGTATTTT. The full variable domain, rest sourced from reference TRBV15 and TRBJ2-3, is DAMVIQNPRYQVTQFGKPVTLSCSQTLNHNVMYWYQQKSSQAPKLLFHYYDKDFNNEADTPDNFQSRRPNTSFCFLDIRSPGLGDTAMYLCATSRQRTSADTQYFGPGTRLTVL.